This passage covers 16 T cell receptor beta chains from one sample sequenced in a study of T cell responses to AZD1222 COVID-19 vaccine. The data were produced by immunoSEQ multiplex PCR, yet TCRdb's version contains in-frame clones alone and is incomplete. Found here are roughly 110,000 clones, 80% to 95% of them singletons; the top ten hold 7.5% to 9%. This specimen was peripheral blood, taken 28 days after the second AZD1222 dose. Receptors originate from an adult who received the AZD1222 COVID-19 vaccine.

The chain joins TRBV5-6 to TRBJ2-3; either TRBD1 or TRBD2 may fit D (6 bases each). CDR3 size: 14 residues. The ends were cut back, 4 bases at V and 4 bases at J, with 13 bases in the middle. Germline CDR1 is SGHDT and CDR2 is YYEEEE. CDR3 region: CASSPGRGPDTQYF. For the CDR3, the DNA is TGTGCCAGCAGCCCCGGTCGGGGGCCAGATACGCAGTATTTT.

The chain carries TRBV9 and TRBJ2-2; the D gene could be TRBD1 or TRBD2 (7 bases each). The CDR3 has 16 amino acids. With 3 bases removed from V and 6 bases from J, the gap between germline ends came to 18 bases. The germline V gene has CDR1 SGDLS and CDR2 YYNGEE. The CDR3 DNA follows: TGTGCCAGCAGCGCCCCTCAGGGGGGGCTCCCCGGGGAGCTGTTTTTT. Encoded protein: CASSAPQGGLPGELFF.

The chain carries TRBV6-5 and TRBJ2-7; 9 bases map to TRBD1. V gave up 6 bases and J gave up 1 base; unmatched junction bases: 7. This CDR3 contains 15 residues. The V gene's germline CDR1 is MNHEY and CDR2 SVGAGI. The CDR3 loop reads CASRKPGTGSYEQYF. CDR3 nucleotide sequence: TGTGCCAGCAGGAAGCCGGGGACAGGGTCCTACGAGCAGTACTTC.

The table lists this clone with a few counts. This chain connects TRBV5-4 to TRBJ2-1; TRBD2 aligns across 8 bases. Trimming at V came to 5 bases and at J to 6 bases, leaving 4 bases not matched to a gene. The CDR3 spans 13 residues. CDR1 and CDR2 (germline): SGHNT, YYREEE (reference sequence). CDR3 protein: CASRRGLVNEQFF. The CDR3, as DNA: TGTGCCAGCAGGAGGGGACTAGTCAATGAGCAGTTCTTC.

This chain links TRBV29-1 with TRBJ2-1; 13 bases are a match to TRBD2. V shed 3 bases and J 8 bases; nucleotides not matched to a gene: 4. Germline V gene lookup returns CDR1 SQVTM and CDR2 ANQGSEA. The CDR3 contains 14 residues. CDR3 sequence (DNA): TGCAGCGTTGAGAGGACTAGCGGGGGAGATGAGCAGTTCTTC. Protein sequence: CSVERTSGGDEQFF.

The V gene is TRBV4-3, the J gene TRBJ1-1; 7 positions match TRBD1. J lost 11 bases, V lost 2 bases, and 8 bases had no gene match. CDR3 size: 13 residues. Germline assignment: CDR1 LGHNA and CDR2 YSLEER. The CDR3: CASSQPQGQQAFF. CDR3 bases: TGCGCCAGCAGCCAACCCCAGGGACAGCAGGCTTTCTTT.

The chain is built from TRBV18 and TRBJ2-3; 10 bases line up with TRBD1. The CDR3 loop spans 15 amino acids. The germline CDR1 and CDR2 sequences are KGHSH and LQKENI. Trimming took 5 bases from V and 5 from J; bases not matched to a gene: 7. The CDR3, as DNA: TGTGCCAGCTCAACCGGGACAGGGGCACTAGATACGCAGTATTTT. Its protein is CASSTGTGALDTQYF.

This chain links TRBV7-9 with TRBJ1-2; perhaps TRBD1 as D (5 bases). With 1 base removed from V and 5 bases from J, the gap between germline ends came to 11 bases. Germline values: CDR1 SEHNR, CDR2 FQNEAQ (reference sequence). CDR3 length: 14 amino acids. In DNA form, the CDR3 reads TGTGCCAGCAGCTTAGGGGCCAGGGCTTATGGCTACACCTTC. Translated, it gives CASSLGARAYGYTF.

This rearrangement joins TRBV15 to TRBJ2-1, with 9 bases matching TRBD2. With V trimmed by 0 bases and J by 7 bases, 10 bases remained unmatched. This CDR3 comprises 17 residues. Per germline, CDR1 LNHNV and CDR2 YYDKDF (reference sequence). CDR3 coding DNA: TGTGCCACCAGCAGAGATCCAGTAGCGGGGGAGAGGAATGAGCAGTTCTTC. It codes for CATSRDPVAGERNEQFF.

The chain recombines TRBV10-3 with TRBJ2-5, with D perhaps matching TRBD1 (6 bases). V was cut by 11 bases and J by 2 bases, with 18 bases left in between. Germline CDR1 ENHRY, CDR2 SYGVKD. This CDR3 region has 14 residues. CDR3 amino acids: CASNNRADQETQYF. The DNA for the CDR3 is TGTGCCTCAAACAACAGGGCAGATCAAGAGACCCAGTACTTC.

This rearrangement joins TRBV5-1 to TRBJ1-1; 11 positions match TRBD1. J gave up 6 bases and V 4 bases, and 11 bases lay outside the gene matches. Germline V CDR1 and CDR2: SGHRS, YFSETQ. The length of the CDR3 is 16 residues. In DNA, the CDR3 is TGCGCCAGCAGCACCATTCCGGGACAGGGGGGCTCTGAAGCTTTCTTT. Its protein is CASSTIPGQGGSEAFF. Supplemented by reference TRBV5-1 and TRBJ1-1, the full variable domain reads KAGVTQTPRYLIKTRGQQVTLSCSPISGHRSVSWYQQTPGQGLQFLFEYFSETQRNKGNFPGRFSGRQFSNSRSEMNVSTLELGDSALYLCASSTIPGQGGSEAFFGQGTRLTVV.

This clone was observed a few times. CDR3 region: CASSLVIWGRNNYGYTF. As DNA, the CDR3 is TGTGCCAGCAGCTTAGTTATCTGGGGTAGAAATAACTATGGCTACACCTTC. The chain combines TRBV11-2 with TRBJ1-2, with D unclear. The CDR3 length is 17 residues. V gave up 1 base and J gave up 1 base, with 16 bases separating them. Germline V lookup: CDR1 SGHAT, CDR2 FQNNGV.

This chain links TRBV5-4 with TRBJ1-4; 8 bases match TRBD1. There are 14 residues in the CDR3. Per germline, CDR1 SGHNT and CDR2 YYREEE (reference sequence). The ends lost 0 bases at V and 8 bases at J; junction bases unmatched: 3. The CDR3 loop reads CASSLDRGREKLFF. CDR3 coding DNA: TGTGCCAGCAGCTTGGACAGGGGGAGAGAAAAACTGTTTTTT.

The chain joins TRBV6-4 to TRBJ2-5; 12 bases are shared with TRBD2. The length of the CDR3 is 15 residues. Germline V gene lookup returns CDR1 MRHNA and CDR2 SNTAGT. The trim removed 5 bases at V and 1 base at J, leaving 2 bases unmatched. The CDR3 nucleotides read TGTGCCAGCAGTAAACTAGCGGGGGGCCAAGAGACCCAGTACTTC. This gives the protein CASSKLAGGQETQYF.

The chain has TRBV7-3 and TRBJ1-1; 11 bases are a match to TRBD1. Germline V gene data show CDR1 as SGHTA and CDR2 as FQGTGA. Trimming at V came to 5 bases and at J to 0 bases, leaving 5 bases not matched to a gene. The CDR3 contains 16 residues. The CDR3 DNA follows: TGTGCCAGCAGCCGGACAGGGGGCCTCCTGAACACTGAAGCTTTCTTT. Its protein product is CASSRTGGLLNTEAFF.

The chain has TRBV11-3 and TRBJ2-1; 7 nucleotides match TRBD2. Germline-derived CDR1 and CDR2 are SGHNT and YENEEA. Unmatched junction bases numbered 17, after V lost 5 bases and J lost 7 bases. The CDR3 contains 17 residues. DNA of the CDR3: TGTGCCAGCAGCGCCTGGGGGGGACTCCCCGGATCGAATGAGCAGTTCTTC. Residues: CASSAWGGLPGSNEQFF. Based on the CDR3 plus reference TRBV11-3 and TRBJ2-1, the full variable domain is EAGVVQSPRYKIIEKKQPVAFWCNPISGHNTLYWYLQNLGQGPELLIRYENEEAVDDSQLPKDRFSAERLKGVDSTLKIQPAELGDSAVYLCASSAWGGLPGSNEQFFGPGTRLTVL.